This T cell receptor (beta chain) comes out of a study of blood T cell repertoires in COVID-19. Cohorts were based on clinical histories the participants reported. The CDR3 consists of 14 residues. Trimming took off 4 bases at V and 0 bases at J, with 9 bases between the two ends. Germline V lookup: CDR1 WSHSY, CDR2 SAAADI. Original data processing: Nucleated cell number was recorded as an estimate derived from reference gene primer amplification. Clones were read by immunoSEQ multiplex PCR, and TCRdb kept only the in-frame ones, dropping some. The V and J calls and clone size are taken from that table; D and trimming were inferred from the DNA. The sample records hundreds of thousands of clones, around 87% being singletons.

Sequencing was performed on PBMCs or T cells enriched from blood (not recorded which). The chain couples TRBV10-2 to TRBJ1-1; the D gene is possibly TRBD1 (5 bases). The receptor was isolated from a man aged 25 to 40 who had recovered from COVID-19. For the CDR3, the DNA is TGCGCCAGCAGTGTTCAGGGCATGAACACTGAAGCTTTCTTT. Amino acids: CASSVQGMNTEAFF.